These 18 T cell receptor beta chains were all obtained from the same sample, sequenced in a study of early T cells in non-severe SARS-CoV-2 infection (dated by TCRdb to 2020 to 2022). Library creation used 5' RACE. Sequencing instrument: NextSeq 500. TCRdb ran its own pipeline on the public reads, namely fastp trimming at Q25 and MiXCR clone calling, and kept in-frame beta chains. Records with the same CDR3 protein are collapsed into one entry carrying the most frequent genes and DNA. Recorded for this sample are roughly 90,000 distinct CDR3 sequences; about 15% of them occurred a single time. Clones ranked in the top ten supply roughly 0.6% of the sample. The sequencing sample was made of whole blood. Every receptor here comes from an adult who was a healthcare worker with PCR-confirmed SARS-CoV-2 infection or an uninfected control (not recorded which).

This clonotype has more than one count but fewer than ten. V is TRBV2 and J is TRBJ1-1; no firm D call. The V end was cut by 6 bases, the J end by 7 bases, with 9 bases between. The V gene's germline CDR1 is SNHLY and CDR2 FYNNEI. CDR3 length: 11 residues. As DNA, the CDR3 is TGTGCCAGCAGGTTGACGGGTGAAGCTTTCTTT. Its translation is CASRLTGEAFF.

The chain is built from TRBV7-3 and TRBJ1-1; weak D call: TRBD1 (6 bases). Trimming stripped 6 bases from V and 6 bases from J, with 14 bases between. Germline V gene lookup returns CDR1 SGHTA and CDR2 FQGTGA. The length of the CDR3 is 13 residues. This chain's CDR3 is CASRKHREAEAFF. The DNA of the CDR3 is TGTGCCAGCAGAAAACACAGGGAGGCTGAAGCTTTCTTT.

The chain joins TRBV30 to TRBJ1-5; tentatively, D is TRBD1 (5 bases). The CDR3 extends over 12 amino acids. V lost 2 bases and J lost 12, with 14 bases in between. The germline V gene encodes CDR1 GTSNPN and CDR2 SVGIG (reference sequence). CDR3 DNA: TGTGCCTGGAGTCACACCGGGGGGGACCAGCATTTT. Its translation: CAWSHTGGDQHF.

This clonotype has a handful of counts. The V and J genes are TRBV30 and TRBJ1-1, with D hard to call. Germline values: CDR1 GTSNPN, CDR2 SVGIG (reference sequence). This CDR3 has 12 residues. With 4 bases removed from V and 7 bases from J, the gap between germline ends came to 13 bases. CDR3 coding DNA: TGTGCCTGGACTCTGGCGCTGGGTGAAGCTTTCTTT. This codes for CAWTLALGEAFF.

The gene calls are TRBV28 and TRBJ1-2; a possible D gene is TRBD1 (5 bases). The CDR3 is made up of 12 amino acids. The V gene's germline CDR1 is MDHEN and CDR2 SYDVKM. Trimming stripped 5 bases from V and 7 bases from J, with 11 bases between. CDR3 protein: CASSPAGSGYTF. The CDR3 DNA is TGTGCCAGCAGTCCCGCAGGGTCTGGCTACACCTTC.

This clonotype has only a few counts. J is TRBJ1-4 and V is TRBV7-8; TRBD1 is a possible D gene (6 bases). The CDR3 consists of 15 residues. Trimming pared 9 bases from V and 5 bases from J, leaving 19 bases between. Germline assignment: CDR1 SGHVS and CDR2 FQNEAQ. CDR3 coding DNA: TGTGCCAGTGTGGACAGCCTTACTATAAATGAAAAACTGTTTTTT. Encoded protein: CASVDSLTINEKLFF.

This chain uses TRBV10-3 with TRBJ1-2; 10 bases are shared with TRBD1. CDR3 size: 16 residues. Germline CDR1 and CDR2: ENHRY and SYGVKD. V was pared by 2 bases and J by 4 bases, with 7 bases of the junction left unmatched. CDR3: CAISEPGQGQGYGYTF. In DNA, the CDR3 is TGTGCCATCAGTGAGCCGGGACAGGGGCAGGGCTATGGCTACACCTTC.

This clonotype was observed a few times. The chain joins TRBV12-3 or TRBV12-4 to TRBJ2-2, with D unclear. The germline V and J ends were trimmed by 7 bases and 4 bases, with 19 bases remaining between them. The CDR3 length is 16 residues. CDR3 residues: CASTPPWAESTGELFF. The CDR3 DNA is TGTGCCAGCACCCCCCCCTGGGCAGAGAGCACCGGGGAGCTGTTTTTT.

This clonotype was observed at least ten times. The chain carries TRBV12-3 or TRBV12-4 and TRBJ1-4; D remains ambiguous. V was pared by 5 bases and J by 8 bases, with 12 bases between. This CDR3 comprises 13 residues. The CDR3 here is CASSPIRGEKLFF. CDR3 DNA: TGTGCCAGCAGTCCGATTAGAGGAGAAAAACTGTTTTTT.

The chain combines TRBV6-2 or TRBV6-3 with TRBJ2-2; D is unclear. The germline V and J ends were trimmed by 5 bases and 0 bases, with 7 bases remaining between them. The CDR3 consists of 14 residues. Per the germline V gene, CDR1 is MNHEY and CDR2 is SVGEGT. The CDR3 here is CASSQTSNTGELFF. CDR3 coding DNA: TGTGCCAGCAGTCAAACATCGAACACCGGGGAGCTGTTTTTT.

V and J are TRBV11-2 and TRBJ2-2; D is unresolved. V gave up 1 base and J gave up 2 bases, with 2 bases separating them. Germline-derived CDR1 and CDR2 are SGHAT and FQNNGV. The CDR3 is 13 amino acids. CDR3 region: CASSLVNTGELFF. CDR3 sequence (DNA): TGTGCCAGCAGCTTAGTCAACACCGGGGAGCTGTTTTTT.

This clonotype was picked up many times. The chain employs TRBV9 and TRBJ1-2; D uncertain. The CDR3 contains 10 residues. Deletions cut 3 bases from V and 5 bases from J, with 2 bases between. CDR1 and CDR2 from the germline V gene are SGDLS and YYNGEE. CDR3 bases: TGTGCCAGCAGCGGGTATGGCTACACCTTC. Encoded protein: CASSGYGYTF. The variable domain in full, completed from reference TRBV9 and TRBJ1-2, reads DSGVTQTPKHLITATGQRVTLRCSPRSGDLSVYWYQQSLDQGLQFLIQYYNGEERAKGNILERFSAQQFPDLHSELNLSSLELGDSALYFCASSGYGYTFGSGTRLTVV.

This clonotype was counted many times. The gene calls are TRBV11-2 and TRBJ1-5, with TRBD1 matching over 10 bases. V lost 5 bases and J lost 6; bases outside the gene matches: 10. Germline V gene sequence: CDR1 SGHAT, CDR2 FQNNGV. This CDR3 region has 16 residues. For the CDR3, the DNA is TGTGCCAGCAGCACGACACGGGACAGGGGAATTCAGCCCCAGCATTTT. It encodes CASSTTRDRGIQPQHF.

This clonotype came up a few times. The chain combines TRBV6-6 with TRBJ1-6, with a weak D call TRBD1 (5 bases). This CDR3 spans 13 amino acids. The V gene lost 5 bases and the J gene lost 9 bases, with 11 bases spanning the gap. Germline V gene lookup returns CDR1 MNHNY and CDR2 SVGAGI (reference sequence). The CDR3, as DNA: TGTGCCAGCAGTAAGGGGCTCGTTTCACCCCTCCACTTT. This sequence encodes CASSKGLVSPLHF.

This clonotype was seen a handful of times. The chain combines TRBV6-1 with TRBJ1-1; D may be TRBD1 (5 bases). The CDR3 loop spans 13 amino acids. Germline CDR1 and CDR2: MNHNS and SASEGT. V shed 2 bases and J shed 11 bases, with 15 bases lying between them. CDR3 protein: CASSEIAAGRAFF. DNA for the CDR3: TGTGCCAGCAGTGAAATAGCGGCAGGGCGGGCTTTCTTT.

The chain combines TRBV10-2 with TRBJ2-2; 11 bases match TRBD2. Trimming cost V 6 bases and J 6 bases; bases outside gene matches: 6. From germline, CDR1 is WSHSY and CDR2 SAAADI. The CDR3 totals 15 residues. The CDR3 DNA is TGCGCCAGCAGAATTAGCGGGGGGGCCGCCGGGGAGCTGTTTTTT. Amino acids: CASRISGGAAGELFF.

This clonotype was counted at least ten times. The J gene is TRBJ2-5, the V gene TRBV20-1, with D maybe TRBD1 (5 bases). The V and J ends lost 6 bases and 3 bases respectively, with 14 bases between them. This CDR3 has 13 amino acids. The germline CDR1 and CDR2 sequences are DFQATT and SNEGSKA (reference sequence). The CDR3 sequence is CSAPSGWEETQYF. The CDR3, as DNA: TGCAGTGCCCCCTCAGGGTGGGAAGAGACCCAGTACTTC.

The chain carries TRBV4-2 and TRBJ2-4; 11 bases fit TRBD2. Germline CDR1 is LGHNA and CDR2 is YNFKEQ. The CDR3 consists of 21 residues. V was clipped by 0 bases and J by 0 bases; unmatched bases: 13. The CDR3, as DNA: TGTGCCAGCAGCCAAGAACGTAGCGGGGGGGACCGTAAACTAGCCAAAAACATTCAGTACTTC. It yields the protein CASSQERSGGDRKLAKNIQYF.